Below, 17 T cell receptor beta chains from the same sample are listed, as sequenced in a study of tumor and adjacent non-tumor tissue in lung cancer. The template was RNA from unsorted bulk tissue. The library came from three nested PCR rounds adapted from ARM-PCR protocols. TCRdb used MiXCR to reprocess the multiplex PCR reads, holding one entry per CDR3 protein. The sample consists of around 74,000 distinct CDR3 sequences, under 70% of them appearing once. Sequenced material: lung tumor tissue. The receptors were sampled from a woman between 65 and 79 years old with non-small cell lung cancer.

For this clonotype: The conserved phenylalanine or tryptophan is not found at the CDR3 terminus, so this likely reflects a read error. The DNA is omitted, as the CDR3 cannot be located on it reliably, and the CDR3 follows TCRdb's listing. The CDR3 is CASNLQGRGSGTGEMFS. The chain uses TRBV11-2 and TRBJ2-2; the table's D call TRBD1 went unverified against the DNA. 17 amino acids form the CDR3, both terminal residues included. Germline CDR1 SGHAT, CDR2 FQNNGV.

On this clonotype: A junction end diverges from the germline sequence, so it may reflect a read error. This chain links TRBV4-2 with TRBJ2-3; D is undetermined. CDR3 length: 15 residues. Germline lookup yields CDR1 LGHNA and CDR2 YNFKEQ. Here the CDR3 reads CARSQAVVGEDTHYF. CDR3 in DNA: TGTGCCAGAAGCCAAGCAGTGGTCGGAGAAGATACGCATTATTTT.

To note about this clonotype: One junction end does not reproduce the germline sequence, and a read error may be involved. V gene TRBV28 combines with J gene TRBJ2-7; unclear D gene. This CDR3 region has 17 residues. CDR1 and CDR2 (germline): MDHEN, SYDVKM. The DNA of the CDR3 is TGTGTCAGCAGTCCGCCAGACGGACGGTCAGGAGCCTACGAGCAGTATTTC. Amino acid sequence: CVSSPPDGRSGAYEQYF.

About this clonotype itself: Mismatch with germline at one junction end may stem from a read error. This chain uses TRBV11-2 with TRBJ2-7; TRBD2 agrees at 10 bases. CDR1 is SGHAT, CDR2 FQNNGV, per germline. There are 16 residues in the CDR3. CDR3 DNA sequence: TGTGCCAGTAGCTTAGAGGCTCTAGCGGGAGACCACGAGCAGTACTTC. Its protein is CASSLEALAGDHEQYF.

Comments on this clonotype: Compared with germline, one end of the junction differs, possibly owing to a read error. CDR3 bases: TGTGCCACCAGTTACTCGCTTGGGGGGGGGGAAGAGACCCTGTACTTC. Translating gives CATSYSLGGGEETLYF. The V call is TRBV6-5, the J call TRBJ2-5; the match to TRBD2 covers 7 bases. Germline V gives CDR1 MNHEY, CDR2 SVGAGI. This CDR3 has 16 residues.

In the case of this clonotype: Relative to the germline gene, one junction end is altered; a read error may explain this. V gene TRBV6-5 combines with J gene TRBJ2-7; weak D call: TRBD1 (6 bases). Germline V CDR1 and CDR2: MNHEY, SVGAGI. This CDR3 comprises 15 residues. The DNA for the CDR3 is TGTGCCAGCAGTTACTCGACAGGCACAACCTACGATCAGTACTTT. Its protein is CASSYSTGTTYDQYF.

The CDR3 DNA follows: TGTGCCAGCTCACCGCCGGGACAGGGATTGTATGGCTACACCTTC. It specifies CASSPPGQGLYGYTF. The V and J genes are TRBV18 and TRBJ1-2, with 9 bases matching TRBD1. The V gene's germline CDR1 is KGHSH and CDR2 LQKENI. Germline trimming cut 3 bases from V and 5 bases from J; bases unmatched to any gene: 7. The CDR3 spans 15 residues.

V is TRBV6-2 or TRBV6-3 and J is TRBJ2-7; D gene ambiguous. The CDR3 is made up of 12 amino acids. V lost 5 bases and J lost 0, with 5 bases in between. CDR1 MNHEY and CDR2 SVGEGT come from the germline V gene. The CDR3 here is CASSIGSYEQYF. As DNA, the CDR3 is TGTGCCAGCAGTATCGGCTCCTACGAGCAGTACTTC.

This chain uses TRBV10-3 with TRBJ2-5; D not resolved. This CDR3 has 14 residues. CDR1 ENHRY and CDR2 SYGVKD come from the germline V gene. Deletions cut 0 bases from V and 5 bases from J, with 10 bases between. As DNA, the CDR3 is TGTGCCATCAGTGAGTCAGTACAAGTGGAGACCCAGTACTTC. Protein sequence: CAISESVQVETQYF.

This clonotype was recorded at least ten times. The chain employs TRBV28 and TRBJ1-1; D gene uncertain. Germline CDR1 reads MDHEN; CDR2 reads SYDVKM. The CDR3 contains 13 residues. V lost 5 bases, J lost 1 base, and 8 bases lay in between. CDR3 coding DNA: TGTGCCAGCAGTCCCCCTCGGAACACTGAAGCTTTCTTT. This sequence encodes CASSPPRNTEAFF.

This clonotype appeared many times. The V gene is TRBV28, the J gene TRBJ1-5; no clear D gene. The germline V gene has CDR1 MDHEN and CDR2 SYDVKM. The V gene lost 4 bases and the J gene lost 4 bases, with 11 bases spanning the gap. The CDR3 loop spans 14 amino acids. CDR3 amino acids: CASSSLGWNQPQHF. DNA of the CDR3: TGTGCCAGCAGTTCACTTGGATGGAATCAGCCCCAGCATTTT.

This clonotype has ten or more counts. This chain links TRBV20-1 with TRBJ1-1, with D hard to call. The CDR3 totals 11 residues. V shed 3 bases and J shed 5 bases, with 7 bases lying between them. Germline CDR1 DFQATT, CDR2 SNEGSKA (reference sequence). CDR3 region: CSASIGTEAFF. The CDR3 DNA reads as TGCAGTGCTAGTATTGGGACTGAAGCTTTCTTT.

The chain links TRBV25-1 to TRBJ1-3, with D uncertain. Germline V gene data show CDR1 as MGHDK and CDR2 as SYGVNS. This CDR3 is built from 14 residues. Trimming removed 6 bases at V and 2 bases at J, with 11 bases between. CDR3 sequence: CASSDKGAGNTIYF. In DNA, the CDR3 is TGTGCCAGCAGCGACAAGGGTGCTGGAAACACCATATATTTT. The full variable domain, its missing parts supplied by reference TRBV25-1 and TRBJ1-3, is EADIYQTPRYLVIGTGKKITLECSQTMGHDKMYWYQQDPGMELHLIHYSYGVNSTEKGDLSSESTVSRIRTEHFPLTLESARPSHTSQYLCASSDKGAGNTIYFGEGSWLTVV.

To note about this clonotype: The junction differs from germline at one of its ends, possibly a read error. This chain links TRBV11-1 with TRBJ2-1; D gene unclear. The CDR3 extends over 16 amino acids. Germline CDR1 SGHAT, CDR2 FQDESV (reference sequence). CDR3: CASSLDMAEAYNEQTF. CDR3 coding DNA: TGCGCCAGCAGCCTAGATATGGCGGAAGCCTACAATGAGCAGACCTTC.

This clonotype showed up just once. Sequence at one end of the junction differs from germline and may be a read error. The chain has TRBV6-1 and TRBJ2-7, with 7 positions matching TRBD2. This CDR3 has 15 residues. Per the germline V gene, CDR1 is MNHNS and CDR2 is SASEGT. CDR3 loop: CACSEAGVPSYEQYF. CDR3 nucleotides: TGTGCCTGCAGTGAGGCGGGGGTGCCGTCCTACGAGCAGTACTTC.

As concerns this clonotype: A much larger clone is a single base away; this may be a read error. This chain links TRBV20-1 with TRBJ1-5; no clear D gene. Germline values: CDR1 DFQATT, CDR2 SNEGSKA (reference sequence). The CDR3 has 13 residues. The CDR3: CSARDMYNQPQNF. The CDR3 DNA sequence: TGCAGTGCTAGAGATATGTACAATCAGCCCCAGAATTTT.

This clonotype was recorded many times. This chain connects TRBV20-1 to TRBJ2-3; D is perhaps TRBD1 (8 bases). This CDR3 contains 16 residues. Germline assignment: CDR1 DFQATT and CDR2 SNEGSKA (reference sequence). V lost 3 bases and J lost 3, with 19 bases in between. This CDR3 reads CSASGGAGTGTDTQYF. The CDR3 DNA sequence: TGCAGTGCTAGTGGGGGGGCCGGGACAGGAACAGATACGCAGTATTTT.